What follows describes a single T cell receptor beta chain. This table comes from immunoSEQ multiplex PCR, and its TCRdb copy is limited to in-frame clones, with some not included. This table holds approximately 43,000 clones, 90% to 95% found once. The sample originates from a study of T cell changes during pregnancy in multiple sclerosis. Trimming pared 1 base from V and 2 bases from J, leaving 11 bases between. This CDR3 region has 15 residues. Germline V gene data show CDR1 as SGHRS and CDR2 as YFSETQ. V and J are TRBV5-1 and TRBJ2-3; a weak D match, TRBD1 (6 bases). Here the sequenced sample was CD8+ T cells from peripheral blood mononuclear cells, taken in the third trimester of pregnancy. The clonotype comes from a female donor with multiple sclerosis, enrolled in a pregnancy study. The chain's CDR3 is CASSLRAGVTDTQYF. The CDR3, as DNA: TGCGCCAGCAGCTTGAGGGCAGGGGTCACAGATACGCAGTATTTT.